Included here is one T cell receptor (beta chain) sequence, with context. Assay version v3.0 of immunoSEQ was used, and it was run at survey level. Produced via immunoSEQ multiplex PCR; TCRdb's table is partial and in-frame only. The sample contains nearly 20,000 clones, about 80% of which appear only once. This sample was included in a study of long-term antiretroviral therapy in people with HIV. Germline V gene sequence: CDR1 SGDLS, CDR2 YYNGEE. This CDR3 contains 15 residues. V was trimmed by 1 base and J by 7 bases, leaving 17 bases between them. The starting material was unsorted PBMCs, obtained 0.2 years after starting antiretroviral therapy. This clonotype was obtained from a woman aged 40 to 50 with HIV. The gene calls are TRBV9 and TRBJ1-1, with a weak D call TRBD1 (5 bases). The CDR3: CASSVSPGGTIEAFF. DNA for the CDR3: TGTGCCAGCAGCGTAAGTCCCGGGGGAACGATTGAAGCTTTCTTT.